The rows below give T cell receptor beta chains drawn from one sample of a study of OX40 agonist ivuxolimab in advanced cancers. Sequencing was performed with immunoSEQ multiplex PCR; in TCRdb, only in-frame clones are kept and a portion is missing. This table has 6,000 to 8,000 clones, 70% to 80% appearing once. Source: CD4+ or CD8+ T cells sorted from blood, taken in a trial of the OX40 agonist ivuxolimab. The origin of the receptors is an adult with an advanced solid tumor such as melanoma, head and neck, liver or kidney cancer. The CDR3 runs from the conserved cysteine through the conserved F or W. A D gene is named only where the DNA matches it firmly. Not every row has a clone size; where given, it reads once, few, many or a size class.

D,J,length,size,V,CDR3,DNA
NA,TRBJ1-1,15,few,TRBV4-3,CASSQDGSLITEAFF,TGCGCCAGCAGCCAAGATGGGAGTTTGATCACTGAAGCTTTCTTT
NA,TRBJ1-1,13,NA,TRBV30,CAWREGENTEAFF,TGTGCCTGGAGGGAGGGCGAGAACACTGAAGCTTTCTTT
TRBD2,TRBJ2-7,15,once,TRBV30,CAWTPSGFSSYEQYF,TGTGCCTGGACCCCTAGCGGTTTTAGCTCCTACGAGCAGTACTTC
TRBD1,TRBJ1-3,15,NA,TRBV19,CASSMGQGPGNTIYF,TGTGCCAGTAGTATGGGACAGGGTCCTGGAAACACCATATATTTT
NA,TRBJ2-3,11,once,TRBV5-4,CASSLEDTQYF,TGTGCCAGCAGCTTGGAAGATACGCAGTATTTT
TRBD1,TRBJ2-1,14,NA,TRBV25-1,CASTPRTGGYEQFF,TGTGCCAGCACCCCCCGGACAGGGGGCTACGAGCAGTTCTTC
NA,TRBJ1-5,15,few,TRBV19,CASSMTPYSNQPQHF,TGTGCCAGTAGTATGACACCTTATAGCAATCAGCCCCAGCATTTT
NA,TRBJ2-7,14,once,TRBV30,CASEQGQGPYEQYF,TGTGCCTCCGAGCAGGGGCAGGGACCCTACGAGCAGTACTTC
NA,TRBJ1-1,14,few,TRBV6-5,CASRETGLGTEAFF,TGTGCCAGCAGGGAGACAGGTTTGGGCACTGAAGCTTTCTTT
TRBD2,TRBJ2-2,15,NA,TRBV13,CASSPSGGNTGELFF,TGTGCCAGCAGCCCTTCGGGGGGGAACACCGGGGAGCTGTTTTTT
NA,TRBJ2-3,16,NA,TRBV7-3,CASSSLSGSTSDTQYF,TGTGCCAGCAGCTCACTTAGCGGAAGCACCTCGGATACGCAGTATTTT
TRBD1,TRBJ1-2,18,NA,TRBV16,CASSQSTGVTGSSSGYTF,TGTGCCAGCAGCCAATCCACAGGGGTCACAGGCTCCAGTTCAGGCTACACCTTC
NA,TRBJ2-7,12,once,TRBV5-4,CASSMGSTEQYF,TGTGCCAGCTCCATGGGGTCGACCGAGCAGTACTTC
NA,TRBJ1-2,16,NA,TRBV6-1,CASSESAAYTAYGYTF,TGTGCCAGCAGTGAAAGTGCAGCGTACACGGCGTATGGCTACACCTTC
NA,TRBJ1-1,16,NA,TRBV6-6,CASSYPPGPADTEAFF,TGTGCCAGCAGTTACCCCCCCGGGCCGGCGGACACTGAAGCTTTCTTT
TRBD2,TRBJ2-1,15,NA,TRBV5-1,CASSVGLASYNEQFF,TGCGCCAGCAGCGTGGGACTAGCCTCCTACAATGAGCAGTTCTTC
NA,TRBJ1-2,13,few,TRBV2,CASDSGTDYGYTF,TGTGCCAGCGACTCCGGGACGGATTATGGCTACACCTTC
NA,TRBJ2-1,14,NA,TRBV9,CASSVTRGYNEQFF,TGTGCCAGCAGCGTTACACGGGGCTACAATGAGCAGTTCTTC
TRBD1,TRBJ1-2,16,once,TRBV4-2,CASSQDPGQGNYGYTF,TGTGCCAGCAGCCAAGACCCCGGACAGGGAAACTATGGCTACACCTTC
NA,TRBJ1-6,15,NA,TRBV5-1,CASSLEGRGNSPLHF,TGCGCCAGCAGCTTGGAGGGCAGGGGTAATTCACCCCTCCACTTT
NA,TRBJ1-1,13,NA,TRBV7-9,CASSLGMGREAFF,TGTGCCAGCAGCTTAGGAATGGGCAGAGAAGCTTTCTTT
NA,TRBJ2-5,13,NA,TRBV7-9,CASGPTGWETQYF,TGTGCCAGCGGTCCAACGGGCTGGGAGACCCAGTACTTC
TRBD1,TRBJ1-2,15,NA,TRBV2,CASRPGTGVIYGYTF,TGTGCCAGCAGGCCCGGGACAGGGGTTATCTATGGCTACACCTTC
NA,TRBJ2-3,17,NA,TRBV7-9,CASSLVEGMWSTDTQYF,TGTGCCAGCAGCTTGGTTGAGGGGATGTGGAGCACAGATACGCAGTATTTT
NA,TRBJ2-7,13,once,TRBV29-1,CSVETGSSYEQYF,TGCAGCGTTGAAACAGGGAGCTCCTACGAGCAGTACTTC
TRBD1,TRBJ2-7,15,NA,TRBV7-9,CASSRTGTGVYEQYF,TGTGCCAGCAGTCGTACCGGGACAGGTGTCTACGAGCAGTACTTC
NA,TRBJ2-7,12,NA,TRBV5-6,CASSLGVEEQYF,TGTGCCAGCAGCTTGGGGGTGGAAGAGCAGTACTTC
TRBD2,TRBJ2-7,16,many,TRBV4-3,CASSQSSGDRSYEQYF,TGCGCCAGCAGCCAGAGTAGCGGGGACCGCTCCTACGAGCAGTACTTC
TRBD2,TRBJ2-7,16,NA,TRBV7-6,CASSLEASGSRNEQYF,TGTGCCAGCAGCTTAGAGGCTAGCGGGAGCAGAAACGAGCAGTACTTC
NA,TRBJ2-1,13,NA,TRBV2,CASCKKVGNEQFF,TGTGCCAGCTGCAAGAAAGTGGGGAATGAGCAGTTCTTC
TRBD1,TRBJ1-5,14,NA,TRBV6-1,CASRTGLSNQPQHF,TGTGCCAGTCGGACAGGACTTAGCAATCAGCCCCAGCATTTT
NA,TRBJ1-2,15,NA,TRBV7-9,CASSPTGLLSYGYTF,TGTGCCAGCAGCCCGACAGGCCTTCTCAGCTATGGCTACACCTTC
NA,TRBJ2-1,15,NA,TRBV5-6,CASSPPGGLYNEQFF,TGTGCCAGCAGCCCCCCCGGGGGACTTTACAATGAGCAGTTCTTC
NA,TRBJ1-5,15,NA,TRBV5-5,CASSANPGGAQPQHF,TGTGCCAGCAGCGCAAACCCCGGAGGTGCTCAGCCCCAGCATTTT
NA,TRBJ1-1,15,NA,TRBV5-1,CASSLTLEGNTEAFF,TGCGCCAGCAGCTTGACCCTGGAGGGGAACACTGAAGCTTTCTTT
TRBD1,TRBJ2-7,15,many,TRBV15,CATSRDRAGGYEQYF,TGTGCCACCAGCAGAGATCGTGCAGGGGGATACGAGCAGTACTTC
NA,TRBJ2-5,15,NA,TRBV9,CASSAFRGHQETQYF,TGTGCCAGCAGCGCATTCAGGGGCCATCAAGAGACCCAGTACTTC
NA,TRBJ1-2,10,NA,TRBV20-1,CSAARYGYTF,TGCAGTGCCGCCCGTTACGGCTACACCTTC
NA,TRBJ1-1,14,many,TRBV7-3,CASSADGMNTEAFF,TGTGCCAGCAGTGCAGACGGCATGAACACTGAAGCTTTCTTT
NA,TRBJ1-1,16,NA,TRBV6-1,CASSEAPSGGYTEAFF,TGTGCCAGCAGTGAAGCCCCCTCGGGAGGGTACACTGAAGCTTTCTTT
NA,TRBJ2-2,12,NA,TRBV5-6,CASSFATGELFF,TGTGCCAGCAGCTTTGCCACCGGGGAGCTGTTTTTT
NA,TRBJ2-7,16,many,TRBV27,CASSFLRGGSSYEQYF,TGTGCCAGCAGTTTCCTCAGGGGCGGGAGCTCCTACGAGCAGTACTTC
TRBD1,TRBJ1-6,14,NA,TRBV9,CASSNHRGNSPLHF,TGTGCCAGCAGCAATCACAGGGGGAATTCACCCCTCCACTTT
NA,TRBJ1-1,14,NA,TRBV21-1,CASTSGTPRSVAFF,TGTGCCAGCACCTCCGGGACACCCAGGTCCGTAGCTTTCTTT
NA,TRBJ1-5,13,NA,TRBV6-4,CASSLAARRPQHF,TGTGCCAGCAGTTTAGCCGCGAGACGGCCCCAGCATTTT
TRBD1,TRBJ1-5,14,NA,TRBV5-6,CASSTGTGWQPQHF,TGTGCCAGCAGCACCGGGACAGGATGGCAGCCCCAGCATTTT
NA,TRBJ2-1,17,NA,TRBV4-3,CASSLFIQGVSYNEQFF,TGCGCCAGCAGCCTATTTATTCAGGGAGTTTCCTACAATGAGCAGTTCTTC
TRBD2,TRBJ2-1,12,NA,TRBV7-9,CWSGRWVNEQFF,TGTTGGAGCGGGAGATGGGTCAATGAGCAGTTCTTC
NA,TRBJ2-3,12,NA,TRBV13,CASGQGQDTQYF,TGTGCCAGCGGGCAGGGGCAAGATACGCAGTATTTT
TRBD2,TRBJ2-3,20,NA,TRBV9,CASSTNLAGDTRLLTDTQYF,TGTGCCAGCAGCACCAACCTAGCGGGGGACACACGACTACTCACAGATACGCAGTATTTT
NA,TRBJ2-5,13,once,TRBV11-2,CASSYGLSETQYF,TGTGCCAGCAGCTACGGACTCTCAGAGACCCAGTACTTC
TRBD1,TRBJ1-1,15,NA,TRBV5-6,CASSDTGGIRFEAFF,TGTGCCAGCAGCGACACAGGGGGCATAAGATTTGAAGCTTTCTTT